This T cell receptor (beta chain) was captured by sequencing in a study of CD8+ T cells in alopecia areata. The CDR3 runs 16 residues. Trimming removed 4 bases from V and 2 bases from J, with 13 bases in between. Germline V gives CDR1 SGHRS, CDR2 YFSETQ. A remark on this clone: Its matching antigen is unknown.

RNA was isolated and reverse transcribed to cDNA, the sequencing template. Assay used: immunoSEQ multiplex PCR; TCRdb lists only in-frame clones, some missing. The sample holds over 150,000 clones, more than 55% seen once. Documented treatment: oral pan-JAK inhibitor, 5-10 mg twice daily. Study observations and caveats: Under tofacitinib, fewer expanded CD8+ clones appeared among the top 100 scalp clones. With one nonresponder, baseline CD8+ expansion's link to response remains uncertain.

Sequencing was performed on CD4+ T cells sorted from blood, taken at week 4, from a patient treated with tofacitinib. The sequence derives from a human donor with alopecia areata. J is TRBJ2-6 and V is TRBV5-1, with D perhaps assigned TRBD1 or TRBD2 (6 bases each). CDR3 sequence: CASSRGPETGANVLTF. For the CDR3, the DNA is TGCGCCAGCAGCCGGGGGCCAGAGACTGGGGCCAACGTCCTGACTTTC.